This is a list of T cell receptor beta chains from one sample in a study of blood T cell repertoires in COVID-19. Assay used: immunoSEQ multiplex PCR; TCRdb lists only in-frame clones, some missing. The data hold a few hundred thousand clones, with over 80% observed a single time. The sequenced material came from PBMCs or T cells enriched from blood (not recorded which). These receptors were taken from a man aged 18 to 30 with acute COVID-19. The CDR3 runs from the conserved cysteine through the conserved F or W. A D gene is named only where the DNA matches it firmly. Size is omitted from some rows. Given values are once, few, many or a class for expanded clones.

TRBD1	-	TRBJ2-6	TRBV19	TGTGCCAGTAGGGGGACAGGGCACGGGGCCAACGTCCTGACTTTC	CASRGTGHGANVLTF
-	-	TRBJ2-7	TRBV10-1	TGCGCCAGCAGTGAGGGGGGCGGGGGCCCCCTCTACGAGCAGTACTTC	CASSEGGGGPLYEQYF
-	-	TRBJ1-5	TRBV28	TGTGCCAGCAGCCGGGGGGTGAGCAATCAGCCCCAGCATTTT	CASSRGVSNQPQHF
TRBD1	-	TRBJ2-7	TRBV29-1	TGCAGCGTTCAGGACAGGGCCTACGAGCAGTACTTC	CSVQDRAYEQYF
-	-	TRBJ2-7	TRBV5-4	TGTGCCAGCAGCTTAGGCGGGGGCAGCTCCTACGAGCAGTACTTC	CASSLGGGSSYEQYF
TRBD1	-	TRBJ1-2	TRBV5-6	TGTGCCAGCAGCTTGGGTTCAGGGGGCGCCTATGGCTACACCTTC	CASSLGSGGAYGYTF
-	-	TRBJ1-4	TRBV7-2	TGTGCCAGCAGCTCACCGGGGAGTCGTAGTGAAAAACTGTTTTTT	CASSSPGSRSEKLFF
-	-	TRBJ1-2	TRBV24-1	TGTGCCACCAGTGATCCGGACACAGATGGCTACACCTTC	CATSDPDTDGYTF
-	-	TRBJ1-2	TRBV11-2	TGTGCCAGCAGCTTAGATTACCAGGGTACCTATGGCTACACCTTC	CASSLDYQGTYGYTF
TRBD2	-	TRBJ2-1	TRBV3-1/TRBV3-2	TGTGCCAGCTGTTCAATGGGGGGGAGGGATCGGTACAATGAGCAGTTCTTC	CASCSMGGRDRYNEQFF
-	-	TRBJ2-7	TRBV6-1	TGTGCCAGCAGTGAAGCGTCAAGTGGAGGCTACGAGCAGTACTTC	CASSEASSGGYEQYF
-	few	TRBJ2-2	TRBV28	TGTGCCAGCAGGGGGACAATTTCGGCCGGGGAGCTGTTTTTT	CASRGTISAGELFF
-	-	TRBJ1-3	TRBV7-9	TGTGCCAGCAGTCTAGGGGGAGAGTCCACCATATATTTT	CASSLGGESTIYF
TRBD2	-	TRBJ2-3	TRBV15	TGTGCCACCAGCAGAGGGACTAGTGTGGTTACAGATACGCAGTATTTT	CATSRGTSVVTDTQYF
-	-	TRBJ2-3	TRBV4-3	TGCGCCAGCAGGATTTCGGCCAGCCCGGTTTCGGGTACGCAGTATTTT	CASRISASPVSGTQYF
TRBD2	-	TRBJ2-1	TRBV19	TGTGCCAGTAGTATAGGATTTACTAGCGGGGGGATGTACAATGAGCAGTTCTTC	CASSIGFTSGGMYNEQFF
-	-	TRBJ2-7	TRBV29-1	TGCAGCGCTAAAGACAGATCCTACGAGCAGTACTTC	CSAKDRSYEQYF
TRBD2	-	TRBJ2-7	TRBV5-1	TGCGCCAGCAGCTTCATCGCCTCCGGGCGGGAGGGATACGAGCAGTACTTC	CASSFIASGREGYEQYF
-	once	TRBJ1-3	TRBV28	TGTGCCAGTTCGACAGGCTCTGGAAACACCATATATTTT	CASSTGSGNTIYF
-	-	TRBJ1-2	TRBV12-3/TRBV12-4	TGTGCCAGCAGTTTTAACAGGGACTATGGCTACACCTTC	CASSFNRDYGYTF
-	-	TRBJ2-3	TRBV7-3	TGTGCCAGCAGCTTAACCCCACCCGGGACTTCCACAGATACGCAGTATTTT	CASSLTPPGTSTDTQYF
TRBD1	-	TRBJ1-1	TRBV29-1	TGCAGCACAGAAACAGGGGAGGACACTGAAGCTTTCTTT	CSTETGEDTEAFF
TRBD1	few	TRBJ2-7	TRBV28	TGTGCCAGCAGTTCCGGACAGGGCTACGAGCAGTACTTC	CASSSGQGYEQYF
TRBD1	-	TRBJ1-3	TRBV28	TGTGCCAGCGGACAACAGGGGGCTGGAAACACCATATATTTT	CASGQQGAGNTIYF
-	-	TRBJ2-2	TRBV18	TGTGCCAGCTCACCGGGGAGGGGACAGGACTACACCGGGGAGCTGTTTTTT	CASSPGRGQDYTGELFF
-	-	TRBJ1-1	TRBV30	TGTGCCTGGACCATAGCGGCGAACACTGAAGCTTTCTTT	CAWTIAANTEAFF
-	-	TRBJ1-5	TRBV19	TGTGCCAGTAGTATAGTGGGGGGTAGCAATCAGCCCCAGCATTTT	CASSIVGGSNQPQHF
TRBD1	-	TRBJ1-4	TRBV7-9	TGTGCCAGCAGCGAACAGGGGGAAAATGAAAAACTGTTTTTT	CASSEQGENEKLFF
-	-	TRBJ2-7	TRBV7-9	TGTGCCAGCAGCCCTGGTTTGGGGCCGTACGAGCAGTACTTC	CASSPGLGPYEQYF
TRBD1	-	TRBJ1-4	TRBV3-1/TRBV3-2	TGTGCCAGCAGCGTGGACAGGGGAAGTGAAAAACTGTTTTTT	CASSVDRGSEKLFF
-	-	TRBJ1-1	TRBV19	TGTGCCAGTAGTATCGCACCAGGGTCGCTCACTGAAGCTTTCTTT	CASSIAPGSLTEAFF
TRBD2	-	TRBJ2-7	TRBV4-1	TGCGCCAGCAGCCAATTCGGACTAGCGAAATACGAGCAGTACTTC	CASSQFGLAKYEQYF
TRBD1	-	TRBJ1-1	TRBV7-8	TGTGCCAGCAGCTTAGGCGGCGTACAGGGGCGATTGAACACTGAAGCTTTCTTT	CASSLGGVQGRLNTEAFF
TRBD1	-	TRBJ1-5	TRBV18	TGTGCCAGCTCACCGAGTTTCGCCGGACAGGGTCGACAGCCCCAGCATTTT	CASSPSFAGQGRQPQHF
TRBD2	-	TRBJ2-7	TRBV25-1	TGTGCCAGCAGTGGCCCCGGGACTAGCGGTTCCTACGAGCAGTACTTC	CASSGPGTSGSYEQYF
TRBD1	-	TRBJ2-5	TRBV19	TGTGCCAGTAGTATAGGCAGGGGACAGGGCTCGGGGGAGACCCAGTACTTC	CASSIGRGQGSGETQYF
TRBD2	-	TRBJ2-1	TRBV30	TGTGCCTGGAGTGCCACCCGCGCTAGCGGGAGGGAGAATGAGCAGTTCTTC	CAWSATRASGRENEQFF
TRBD1	-	TRBJ1-1	TRBV10-3	TGTGCCATCAAAACCGGGACAGCATTAATGAACACTGAAGCTTTCTTT	CAIKTGTALMNTEAFF
-	-	TRBJ2-6	TRBV14	TGTGCCAGCAGCCTGGCGGTTGGGGCCAACGTCCTGACTTTC	CASSLAVGANVLTF
TRBD1	-	TRBJ2-5	TRBV5-1	TGCGCCAGCAGCTCCGGACAGGGAGAGACCCAGTACTTC	CASSSGQGETQYF
-	once	TRBJ2-7	TRBV5-3	TGTGCCAGAAGCTTGAGAGGGAACCGTGGGGGGTACGAGCAGTACTTC	CARSLRGNRGGYEQYF
-	-	TRBJ1-6	TRBV4-3	TGCGCCAGCAGCCAAGATAGCCGGCGGACAAATTCACCCCTCCACTTT	CASSQDSRRTNSPLHF
TRBD1	-	TRBJ1-5	TRBV28	TGTGCCAGCAGTTGGGACAGGTATAGCAATCAGCCCCAGCATTTT	CASSWDRYSNQPQHF
-	-	TRBJ2-7	TRBV4-1	TGCGCCAGCAGCCAAGACAGGGGCGTGCGCGAGCAGTACTTC	CASSQDRGVREQYF
-	few	TRBJ1-5	TRBV5-5	TGTGCCAGCAGCTCAGGCCCGGGCAATCAGCCCCAGCATTTT	CASSSGPGNQPQHF
-	-	TRBJ1-1	TRBV5-4	TGTGCCAGCAGCTTACGGGGGACGGTGAACACTGAAGCTTTCTTT	CASSLRGTVNTEAFF
-	-	TRBJ2-5	TRBV6-6	TGTGCCAGCAGTAAAGGACAGCAAGAGACCCAGTACTTC	CASSKGQQETQYF
TRBD1	-	TRBJ2-1	TRBV7-9	TGTGCCAGCAGTACCGGGACAGTCGGAAGTGAGCAGTTCTTC	CASSTGTVGSEQFF
-	-	TRBJ2-6	TRBV7-3	TGTGCCAGCAGCCCCCAACTTACTGGGGCCAACGTCCTGACTTTC	CASSPQLTGANVLTF
-	-	TRBJ1-1	TRBV11-1	TGTGCCAGCAGCCAACAAACAAACACTGAAGCTTTCTTT	CASSQQTNTEAFF
TRBD1	once	TRBJ1-2	TRBV7-8	TGTGCCAGCAGCACAGACAGGGGTGACTATGGCTACACCTTC	CASSTDRGDYGYTF
TRBD2	-	TRBJ2-1	TRBV10-3	TGTGCCATCAGTGAGAAGACTAGCAGATACGATGAGCAGTTCTTC	CAISEKTSRYDEQFF
-	-	TRBJ1-2	TRBV6-5	TGTGCCAGCAGTTCAGACAGTTATGGCTACACCTTC	CASSSDSYGYTF